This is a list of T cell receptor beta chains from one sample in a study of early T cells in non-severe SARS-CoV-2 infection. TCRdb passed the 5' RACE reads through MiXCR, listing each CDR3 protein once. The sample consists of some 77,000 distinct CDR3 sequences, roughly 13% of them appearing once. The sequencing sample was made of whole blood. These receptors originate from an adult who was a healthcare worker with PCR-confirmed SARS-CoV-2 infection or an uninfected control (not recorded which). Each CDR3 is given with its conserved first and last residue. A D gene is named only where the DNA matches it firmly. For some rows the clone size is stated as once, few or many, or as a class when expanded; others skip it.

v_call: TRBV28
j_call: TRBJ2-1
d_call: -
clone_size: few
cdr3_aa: CASSSLRGAYNEQFF
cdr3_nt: TGTGCCAGCAGTTCCCTTCGGGGTGCCTACAATGAGCAGTTCTTC

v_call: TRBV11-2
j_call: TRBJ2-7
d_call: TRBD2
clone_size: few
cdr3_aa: CASSLGGSSHEQYF
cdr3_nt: TGTGCCAGCAGCTTAGGCGGGAGTTCTCACGAGCAGTACTTC

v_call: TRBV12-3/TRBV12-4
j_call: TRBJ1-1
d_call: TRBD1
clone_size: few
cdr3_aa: CASSFRDRDAFF
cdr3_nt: TGTGCCAGCAGTTTCCGGGACAGGGATGCTTTCTTT

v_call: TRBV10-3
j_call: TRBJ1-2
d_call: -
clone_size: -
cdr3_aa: CAISDSTGTGYTF
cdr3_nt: TGTGCCATCAGTGATTCGACGGGGACTGGCTACACCTTC

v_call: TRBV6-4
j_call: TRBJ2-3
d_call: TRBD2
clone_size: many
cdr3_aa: CASSDEAGGPTDTQYF
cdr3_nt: TGTGCCAGCAGTGACGAAGCGGGGGGGCCGACAGATACGCAGTATTTT

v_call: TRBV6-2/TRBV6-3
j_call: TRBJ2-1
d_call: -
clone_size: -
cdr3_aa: CASIAWGSDEQFF
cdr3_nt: TGTGCCAGCATCGCTTGGGGGAGCGATGAGCAGTTCTTC

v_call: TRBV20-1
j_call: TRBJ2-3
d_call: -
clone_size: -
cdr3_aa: CSARGRTDTQYF
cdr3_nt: TGCAGTGCTAGGGGTCGCACAGATACGCAGTATTTT

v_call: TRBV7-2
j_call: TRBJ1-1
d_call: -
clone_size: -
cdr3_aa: CASSQGGFTEAFF
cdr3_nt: TGTGCCAGCAGCCAAGGGGGGTTCACTGAAGCTTTCTTT

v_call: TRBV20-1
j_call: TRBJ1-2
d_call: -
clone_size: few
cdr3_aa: CSAWLGTRSNYGYTF
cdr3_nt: TGCAGTGCTTGGTTAGGGACCCGTTCTAACTATGGCTACACCTTC

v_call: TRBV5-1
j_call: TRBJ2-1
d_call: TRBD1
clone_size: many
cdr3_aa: CASSPGQGSYNEQFF
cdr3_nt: TGCGCCAGCAGCCCGGGACAGGGGTCCTACAATGAGCAGTTCTTC

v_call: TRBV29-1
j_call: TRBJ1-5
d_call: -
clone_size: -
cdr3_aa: CSVAGGAEQPRHF
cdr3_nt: -

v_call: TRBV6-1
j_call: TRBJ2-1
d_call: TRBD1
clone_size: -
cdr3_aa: CASSEALRDRVYNEQFF
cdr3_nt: TGTGCCAGCAGTGAAGCGCTTCGGGACAGAGTCTACAATGAGCAGTTCTTC

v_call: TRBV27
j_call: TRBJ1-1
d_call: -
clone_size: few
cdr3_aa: CASSPTRMNTEAFF
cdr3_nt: TGTGCCAGCAGCCCGACGCGGATGAACACTGAAGCTTTCTTT

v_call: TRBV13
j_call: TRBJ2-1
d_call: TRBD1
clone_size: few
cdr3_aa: CASSSGQGNNEQFF
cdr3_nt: TGTGCCAGCAGCTCGGGACAGGGGAACAATGAGCAGTTCTTC

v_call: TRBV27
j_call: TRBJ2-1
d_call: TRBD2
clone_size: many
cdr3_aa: CASSDRTSGVLNEQFF
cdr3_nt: TGTGCCAGCAGTGATCGGACTAGCGGAGTTCTAAATGAGCAGTTCTTC

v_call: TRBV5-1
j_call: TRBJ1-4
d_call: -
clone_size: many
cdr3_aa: CASSLRYNEKLFF
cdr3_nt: TGCGCCAGCAGCTTGCGGTACAATGAAAAACTGTTTTTT

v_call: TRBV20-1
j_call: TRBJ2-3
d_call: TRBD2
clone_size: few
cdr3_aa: CSAREVGRAHTDTQYF
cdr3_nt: TGCAGTGCTAGAGAGGTCGGGAGGGCCCACACAGATACGCAGTATTTT

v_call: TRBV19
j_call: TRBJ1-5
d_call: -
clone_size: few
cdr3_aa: CASSRRENQPQHF
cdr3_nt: TGTGCCAGTAGCCGCAGGGAAAATCAGCCCCAGCATTTT

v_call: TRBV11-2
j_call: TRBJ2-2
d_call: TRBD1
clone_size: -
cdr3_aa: CASSLTGVERTGELFF
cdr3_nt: TGTGCCAGCAGCTTAACAGGGGTCGAGAGGACCGGGGAGCTGTTTTTT

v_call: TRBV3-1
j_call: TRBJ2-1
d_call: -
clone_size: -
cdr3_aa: CASSPQWETSYNEQFF
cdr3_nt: TGTGCCAGCAGCCCCCAATGGGAAACCTCCTACAATGAGCAGTTCTTC

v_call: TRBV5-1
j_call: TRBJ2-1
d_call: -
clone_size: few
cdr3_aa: CASSQGLLVDEQFF
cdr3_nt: TGCGCCAGCAGCCAGGGACTCCTTGTGGATGAGCAGTTCTTC

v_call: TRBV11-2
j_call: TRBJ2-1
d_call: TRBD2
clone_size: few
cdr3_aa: CASSLDGTSGGFNEQFF
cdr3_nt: TGTGCCAGCAGCTTAGATGGGACTAGCGGGGGGTTCAATGAGCAGTTCTTC

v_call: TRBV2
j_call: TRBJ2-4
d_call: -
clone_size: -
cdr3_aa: CASSAQTGRDIQYF
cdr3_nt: TGTGCCAGCAGTGCTCAGACGGGTAGAGACATTCAGTACTTC

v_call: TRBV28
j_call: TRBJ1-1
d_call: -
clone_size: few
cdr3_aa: CASSSQGPRDTEAFF
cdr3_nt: TGTGCCAGCAGTTCCCAGGGACCCCGGGACACTGAAGCTTTCTTT

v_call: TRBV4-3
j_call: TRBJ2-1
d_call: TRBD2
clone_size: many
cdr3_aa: CASSQDTGGNYNEQFF
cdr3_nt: TGCGCCAGCAGCCAAGATACGGGAGGGAACTACAATGAGCAGTTCTTC

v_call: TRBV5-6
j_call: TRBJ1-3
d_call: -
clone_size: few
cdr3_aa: CASSLYGPRSGNTIYF
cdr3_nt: TGTGCCAGCAGCTTGTATGGGCCCCGCTCTGGAAACACCATATATTTT

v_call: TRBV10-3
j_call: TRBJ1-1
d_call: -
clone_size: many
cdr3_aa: CAINNRANTEAFF
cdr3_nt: TGTGCCATCAACAACAGGGCGAACACTGAAGCTTTCTTT

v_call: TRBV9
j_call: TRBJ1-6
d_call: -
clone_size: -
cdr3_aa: CASSVAGHRDNSPLHF
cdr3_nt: TGTGCCAGCAGCGTAGCAGGGCACCGAGATAATTCACCCCTCCACTTT

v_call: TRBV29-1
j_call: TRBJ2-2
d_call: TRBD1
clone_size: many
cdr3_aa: CSVAVAGGWTGELFF
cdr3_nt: TGCAGCGTCGCAGTCGCAGGGGGCTGGACCGGGGAGCTGTTTTTT

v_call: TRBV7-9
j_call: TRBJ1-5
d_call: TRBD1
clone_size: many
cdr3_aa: CASSLDKGQGGQPQHF
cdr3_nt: TGTGCCAGCAGCTTAGATAAAGGACAGGGGGGACAGCCCCAGCATTTT

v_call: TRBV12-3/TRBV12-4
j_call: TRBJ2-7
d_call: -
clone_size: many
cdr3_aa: CASSLMRYVEQYF
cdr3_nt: TGTGCCAGCAGTTTAATGCGGTACGTCGAGCAGTACTTC

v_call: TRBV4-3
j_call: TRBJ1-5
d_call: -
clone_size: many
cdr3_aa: CASSQDRNQPQHF
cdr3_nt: TGCGCCAGCAGCCAAGACCGGAATCAGCCCCAGCATTTT

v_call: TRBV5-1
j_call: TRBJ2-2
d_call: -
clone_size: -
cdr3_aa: CASMTGGGTGELFF
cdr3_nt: TGCGCCAGCATGACGGGCGGAGGCACCGGGGAGCTGTTTTTT

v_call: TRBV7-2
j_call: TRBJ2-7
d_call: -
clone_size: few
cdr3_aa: CASSLDPGNEQYF
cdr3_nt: TGTGCCAGCAGCTTAGACCCCGGGAACGAGCAGTACTTC

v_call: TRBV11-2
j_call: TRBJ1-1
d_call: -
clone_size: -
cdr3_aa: CASSLGQLTEAFF
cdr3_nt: TGTGCCAGCAGCTTAGGTCAGCTCACTGAAGCTTTCTTT

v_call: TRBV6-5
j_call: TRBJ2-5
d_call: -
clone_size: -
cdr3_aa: CASTRGPQGGETQYF
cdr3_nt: TGTGCCAGCACCAGAGGTCCACAGGGAGGTGAGACCCAGTACTTC

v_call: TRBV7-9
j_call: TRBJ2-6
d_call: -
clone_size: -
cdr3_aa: CASSLQGKSGANVLTF
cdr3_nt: TGTGCCAGCAGCTTACAGGGGAAATCTGGGGCCAACGTCCTGACTTTC

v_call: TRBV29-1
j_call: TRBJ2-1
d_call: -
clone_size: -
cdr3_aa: CSVGSGANEQFF
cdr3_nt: TGCAGCGTTGGCTCGGGAGCAAATGAGCAGTTCTTC

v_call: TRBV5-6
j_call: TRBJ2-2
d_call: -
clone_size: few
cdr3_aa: CASSFSSNTGELFF
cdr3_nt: TGTGCCAGCAGCTTTAGCAGCAATACCGGGGAGCTGTTTTTT

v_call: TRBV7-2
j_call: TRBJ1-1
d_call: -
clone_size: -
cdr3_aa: CASSLVGTETEAFF
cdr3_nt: TGTGCCAGCAGCTTAGTCGGAACCGAGACTGAAGCTTTCTTT

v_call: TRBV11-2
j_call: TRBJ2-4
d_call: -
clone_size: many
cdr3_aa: CASSLEIKNIQYF
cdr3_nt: TGTGCCAGCAGCTTAGAGATCAAAAACATTCAGTACTTC

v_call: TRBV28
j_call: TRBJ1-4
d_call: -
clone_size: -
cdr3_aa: CASRAGSEKLFF
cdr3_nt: TGTGCCAGCCGGGCAGGGAGTGAAAAACTGTTTTTT

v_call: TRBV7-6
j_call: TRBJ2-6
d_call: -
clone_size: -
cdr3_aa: CASSSVSGANVLTF
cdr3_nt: TGTGCCAGCAGCTCGGTCTCTGGGGCCAACGTCCTGACTTTC

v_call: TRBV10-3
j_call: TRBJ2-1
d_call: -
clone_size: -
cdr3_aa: CAITGSSYNEQFF
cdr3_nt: TGTGCAATCACGGGCAGCTCCTACAATGAGCAGTTCTTC

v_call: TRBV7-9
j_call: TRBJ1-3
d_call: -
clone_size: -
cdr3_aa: CASSLDYRGNTIYF
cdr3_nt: TGTGCCAGCAGCTTAGATTACAGGGGAAACACCATATATTTT

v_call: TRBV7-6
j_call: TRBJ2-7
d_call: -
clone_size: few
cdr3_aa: CASSLTGILGEQYF
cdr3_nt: TGTGCCAGCAGCTTGACCGGGATTCTAGGCGAGCAGTACTTC

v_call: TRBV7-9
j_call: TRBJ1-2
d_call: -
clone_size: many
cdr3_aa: CASSETGANYGYTF
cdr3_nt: TGTGCCAGCAGCGAGACAGGAGCTAACTATGGCTACACCTTC

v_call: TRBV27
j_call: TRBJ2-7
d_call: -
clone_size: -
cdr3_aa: CASSRKKGGCSYEQYF
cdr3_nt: TGTGCCAGCAGTCGAAAGAAGGGCGGGTGCTCCTACGAGCAGTACTTC

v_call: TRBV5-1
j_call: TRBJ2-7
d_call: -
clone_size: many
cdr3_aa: CASSLEGGTYEQYF
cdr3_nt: TGCGCCAGCAGCTTGGAAGGGGGGACCTACGAGCAGTACTTC

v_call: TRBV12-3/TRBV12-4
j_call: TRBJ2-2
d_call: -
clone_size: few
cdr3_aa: CASIPPEGVGELFF
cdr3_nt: TGTGCCAGCATTCCCCCGGAGGGCGTCGGGGAGCTGTTTTTT

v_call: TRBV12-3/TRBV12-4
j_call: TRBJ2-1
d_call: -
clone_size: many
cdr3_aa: CASSLPPDRLDYNEQFF
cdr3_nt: TGTGCCAGCAGTTTACCCCCCGACAGGCTAGACTACAATGAGCAGTTCTTC

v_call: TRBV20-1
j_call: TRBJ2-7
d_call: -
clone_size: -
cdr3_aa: CSARGLRATYEQYF
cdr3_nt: TGCAGTGCTAGGGGTTTAAGGGCAACCTACGAGCAGTACTTC

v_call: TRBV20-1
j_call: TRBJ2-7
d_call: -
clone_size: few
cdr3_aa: CSATTGTIYEQYF
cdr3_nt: TGCAGTGCCACAACAGGGACCATCTACGAGCAGTACTTC

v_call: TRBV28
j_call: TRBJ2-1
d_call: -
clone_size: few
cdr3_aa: CASSFAGPNEQFF
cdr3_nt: TGTGCCAGCAGTTTTGCGGGACCGAATGAGCAGTTCTTC

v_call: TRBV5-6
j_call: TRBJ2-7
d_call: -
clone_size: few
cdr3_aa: CASSLTSDYEQYF
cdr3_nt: TGTGCCAGCAGCCTGACATCAGACTACGAGCAGTACTTC